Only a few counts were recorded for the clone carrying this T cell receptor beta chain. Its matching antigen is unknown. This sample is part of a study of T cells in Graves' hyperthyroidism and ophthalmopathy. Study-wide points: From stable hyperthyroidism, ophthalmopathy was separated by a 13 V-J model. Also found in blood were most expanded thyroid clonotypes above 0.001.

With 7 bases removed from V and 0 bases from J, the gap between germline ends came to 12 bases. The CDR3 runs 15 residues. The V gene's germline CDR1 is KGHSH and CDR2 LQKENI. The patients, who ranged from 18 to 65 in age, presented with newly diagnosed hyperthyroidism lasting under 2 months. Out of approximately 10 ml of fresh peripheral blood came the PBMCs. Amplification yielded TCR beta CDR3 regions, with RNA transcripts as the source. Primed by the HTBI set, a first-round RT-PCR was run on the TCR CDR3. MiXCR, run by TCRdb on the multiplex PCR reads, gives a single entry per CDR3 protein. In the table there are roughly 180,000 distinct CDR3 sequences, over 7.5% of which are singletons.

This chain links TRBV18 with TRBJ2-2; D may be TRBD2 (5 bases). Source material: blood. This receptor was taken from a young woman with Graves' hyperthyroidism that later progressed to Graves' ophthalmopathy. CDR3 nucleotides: TGTGCCAGCTGCGACTACGACGCGAACACCGGGGAGCTGTTTTTT. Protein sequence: CASCDYDANTGELFF.